The 14 T cell receptor beta chains given below trace back to one sample, sequenced in a study of cytomegalovirus exposure and HLA in healthy donors. Use of 60 Vbeta and 13 Jbeta primers characterized the PCR. The data were produced by immunoSEQ multiplex PCR, yet TCRdb's version contains in-frame clones alone and is incomplete. The sample holds more than 100,000 clones; 75% to 85% are singletons and the top ten take about 8.1%. The sample taken for sequencing was PBMCs. The source is a woman aged 50 to 65 in good health and CMV-seropositive.

The chain links TRBV7-3 to TRBJ2-2; D is uncertain. The CDR3 sequence is 12 residues long. CDR1 is SGHTA and CDR2 is FQGTGA in the germline V gene. V lost 3 bases and J lost 4, with 3 bases in between. DNA of the CDR3: TGTGCCAGCAGCTTCGTCACCGGGGAGCTGTTTTTT. Amino acid sequence: CASSFVTGELFF.

There are a few counts of this clone. CDR3 DNA: TGTGCCAGCAGCCCCGAGGGAGGGGTCTCCTACAATGAGCAGTTCTTC. Its protein is CASSPEGGVSYNEQFF. V and J are TRBV27 and TRBJ2-1; 7 positions agree with TRBD2. J was trimmed by 0 bases and V by 6 bases; bases with no gene match: 8. From germline, CDR1 is MNHEY and CDR2 SMNVEV (reference sequence). The CDR3 runs 16 residues.

The chain uses TRBV4-1 and TRBJ1-6, with D perhaps TRBD1 (6 bases). V was pared by 1 base and J by 5 bases, with 15 bases between. The CDR3 has 17 amino acids. Germline values: CDR1 MGHRA, CDR2 YSYEKL. Written as DNA, the CDR3 is TGCGCCAGCAGCCAAGTTTACTCAGGGGCGAATAATTCACCCCTCCACTTT. Its protein is CASSQVYSGANNSPLHF.

This rearrangement joins TRBV7-3 to TRBJ2-2, with 10 bases matching TRBD2. V was clipped by 4 bases and J by 1 base; unmatched bases: 3. The CDR3 runs 16 residues. Germline V CDR1 and CDR2: SGHTA, FQGTGA. In DNA form, the CDR3 reads TGTGCCAGCAGCTATTCTAGCGGGGGGAACACCGGGGAGCTGTTTTTT. Encoded protein: CASSYSSGGNTGELFF.

The rearrangement joins TRBV10-3 to TRBJ1-2; the D gene is possibly TRBD1 (6 bases). The V end was cut by 10 bases, the J end by 1 base, with 25 bases between. The CDR3 sequence is 17 residues long. The germline CDR1 and CDR2 sequences are ENHRY and SYGVKD. The CDR3 loop reads CATSRGGQVLYNYGYTF. In DNA form, the CDR3 reads TGTGCCACCTCGCGGGGGGGGCAAGTACTCTATAACTATGGCTACACCTTC.

V usage is TRBV5-4 and J usage is TRBJ1-2; TRBD1 is a possible D gene (6 bases). The germline CDR1 and CDR2 sequences are SGHNT and YYREEE (reference sequence). Trimming took 4 bases from V and 1 from J, leaving 11 bases between them. This CDR3 region has 14 residues. CDR3 in DNA: TGTGCCAGCAGCGCCAGGGGACGTAACTATGGCTACACCTTC. Encoded protein: CASSARGRNYGYTF.

The chain links TRBV27 to TRBJ2-1; 7 positions agree with TRBD1. The germline V gene has CDR1 MNHEY and CDR2 SMNVEV (reference sequence). The CDR3 covers 16 residues. V gave up 8 bases and J gave up 4 bases; unmatched junction bases: 14. For the CDR3, the DNA is TGTGCCAGCCGCACCTTGGGGGACAGACCTTACAATGAGCAGTTCTTC. It encodes CASRTLGDRPYNEQFF.

V usage is TRBV2 and J usage is TRBJ2-1; TRBD2 matches at 12 bases. The J segment lost 6 bases and the V segment lost 6 bases, leaving 9 bases of the junction unmatched. This CDR3 contains 16 residues. Germline CDR1 is SNHLY and CDR2 is FYNNEI. DNA of the CDR3: TGTGCCAGCAGACAGACACTAGCGGGGGGCCTCAATGAGCAGTTCTTC. This encodes CASRQTLAGGLNEQFF.

This chain connects TRBV10-3 to TRBJ2-1; 12 bases are shared with TRBD2. Germline CDR1 reads ENHRY; CDR2 reads SYGVKD. With 6 bases clipped from V and 0 bases from J, the junction kept 0 bases outside the gene matches. CDR3 size: 15 residues. The CDR3 is CAIRTSGGSYNEQFF. The CDR3 nucleotides are TGTGCCATCAGGACTAGCGGGGGCTCCTACAATGAGCAGTTCTTC.

This chain links TRBV10-2 with TRBJ1-3, with a tentative D call TRBD1 (6 bases). The germline V and J ends were trimmed by 6 bases and 0 bases, with 15 bases remaining between them. Germline V gene lookup returns CDR1 WSHSY and CDR2 SAAADI. The CDR3 runs to 16 residues. The CDR3 DNA follows: TGCGCCAGCAGACGCGGGGGCAACAACTCTGGAAACACCATATATTTT. Translation gives CASRRGGNNSGNTIYF.

The chain has TRBV5-5 and TRBJ1-5, with D uncertain. CDR3 length: 15 amino acids. Germline lookup yields CDR1 SGHKS and CDR2 YYEKEE (reference sequence). Deletions cut 1 base from V and 0 bases from J, with 8 bases between. CDR3 bases: TGTGCCAGCAGCTTGTTGGGCAATAGCAATCAGCCCCAGCATTTT. This sequence encodes CASSLLGNSNQPQHF.

This clone was seen a single time. The junction departs from germline at one end; a sequencing error may be responsible. The J gene is TRBJ1-6, the V gene TRBV7-9, with D hard to call. The CDR3 covers 15 residues. CDR1 and CDR2 from the germline V gene are SEHNR and FQNEAQ (reference sequence). CDR3 sequence: CSSSLTDLPLPPLHF. The CDR3 nucleotides are TGTTCCAGCAGCTTAACAGACCTTCCTCTTCCACCCCTCCACTTT.

The chain uses TRBV5-1 and TRBJ2-2; TRBD1 agrees at 8 bases. Trimming cost V 1 base and J 4 bases; bases outside gene matches: 3. From germline, CDR1 is SGHRS and CDR2 YFSETQ. This CDR3 comprises 15 residues. The CDR3 reads CASSLQGAGTGELFF. The DNA for the CDR3 is TGCGCCAGCAGCTTGCAGGGGGCAGGCACCGGGGAGCTGTTTTTT. The full variable domain, with the rest looked up from reference TRBV5-1 and TRBJ2-2, is KAGVTQTPRYLIKTRGQQVTLSCSPISGHRSVSWYQQTPGQGLQFLFEYFSETQRNKGNFPGRFSGRQFSNSRSEMNVSTLELGDSALYLCASSLQGAGTGELFFGEGSRLTVL.

The chain links TRBV10-3 to TRBJ1-1; D perhaps matches TRBD1 (5 bases). With 0 bases removed from V and 11 bases from J, the gap between germline ends came to 13 bases. Germline values: CDR1 ENHRY, CDR2 SYGVKD. The CDR3 runs 13 residues. CDR3 loop: CAISESGGRRAFF. In DNA, the CDR3 is TGTGCCATCAGTGAGTCCGGGGGGAGACGGGCTTTCTTT.